Shown below are 2 T cell receptor beta chains from a single sample sequenced in a study of blood T cells in healthy people across ages. Combining a sample-barcoded 5' primer with a J-beta primer mix, a second PCR ran for roughly 7 to 11 cycles. One entry per CDR3 protein, called by TCRdb with MiXCR from the 5' RACE reads. The sample records around 800,000 distinct CDR3 sequences, more than 25% being singletons. Another study also made use of these data, one on T cells of mothers and their children.

The sample taken for sequencing was blood. The receptors derive from a boy aged 5-17 years in good health.

This clonotype occurred a few times. The V and J genes are TRBV6-5 and TRBJ1-2, with D unclear. The CDR3 length is 13 residues. The V end was cut by 2 bases, the J end by 8 bases, with 12 bases between. CDR1 and CDR2 from the germline V gene are MNHEY and SVGAGI. In DNA, the CDR3 is TGTGCCAGCAGTTACAGTCGGGTTTTCGGCTACACCTTC. It encodes CASSYSRVFGYTF.

The V and J genes are TRBV5-1 and TRBJ2-5; D is perhaps TRBD1 or TRBD2 (5 bases each). V gave up 0 bases and J gave up 1 base, with 16 bases separating them. The CDR3 covers 17 residues. CDR1 SGHRS and CDR2 YFSETQ come from the germline V gene. CDR3 sequence reads: CASSLDSGPYLQETQYF. As DNA, the CDR3 is TGCGCCAGCAGCTTGGATTCGGGACCATACCTCCAAGAGACCCAGTACTTC. Supplemented by reference TRBV5-1 and TRBJ2-5, the full variable domain reads KAGVTQTPRYLIKTRGQQVTLSCSPISGHRSVSWYQQTPGQGLQFLFEYFSETQRNKGNFPGRFSGRQFSNSRSEMNVSTLELGDSALYLCASSLDSGPYLQETQYFGPGTRLLVL.